The 18 T cell receptor beta chains below all came from one sample that was sequenced in a study of beta chain features in type 1 diabetes. Findings and limits, study-wide: TCRB CDR3s were moderately but significantly shorter in Type 1 diabetes patients in all four CD4+ subsets.

No antigen has been identified for these receptors. The entirety of the isolated RNA underwent reverse transcription, so expressed TCRB transcripts were sequenced. Profiled with immunoSEQ multiplex PCR; TCRdb holds only in-frame clones, not every one. The sample holds around 250,000 clones; roughly 13% are singletons and the top ten take approximately 0.02%. The sequenced material came from naive CD4+ T cells from blood. These TCRs come from a man aged 25 to 40 with type 1 diabetes.

This clone came up a few times. The V and J genes are TRBV20-1 and TRBJ1-4; D not certain. CDR3 size: 11 residues. The germline gives CDR1 DFQATT, CDR2 SNEGSKA (reference sequence). The V gene lost 7 bases and the J gene lost 4 bases, with 7 bases spanning the gap. The CDR3 DNA sequence: TGCAGTGTAGGAGATAATGAAAAACTGTTTTTT. Translated, it gives CSVGDNEKLFF.

A few counts support this clone. Other nucleotide sequences from this sample produce the same CDR3. CDR3 sequence reads: CASSPPGQGNSPLHF. In nucleotides, the CDR3 is TGTGCCAGCTCACCACCGGGACAGGGGAATTCACCCCTCCACTTT. The J gene is TRBJ1-6, the V gene TRBV18, with 10 bases matching TRBD1. CDR1 is KGHSH and CDR2 is LQKENI in the germline V gene. J gave up 7 bases and V 0 bases, and 0 bases lay outside the gene matches. The CDR3 has 15 residues.

This clone showed up just a few times. The chain recombines TRBV7-2 with TRBJ2-3; TRBD2 aligns across 8 bases. The CDR3 has 14 residues. V lost 6 bases to trimming and J lost 0 bases; unmatched junction nucleotides: 2. Germline-derived CDR1 and CDR2 are SGHTA and FQGNSA. This CDR3 reads CASRLAESTDTQYF. As DNA, the CDR3 is TGTGCCAGCAGACTAGCGGAGAGCACAGATACGCAGTATTTT. The variable domain in full, completed from reference TRBV7-2 and TRBJ2-3, reads GAGVSQSPSNKVTEKGKDVELRCDPISGHTALYWYRQSLGQGLEFLIYFQGNSAPDKSGLPSDRFSAERTGGSVSTLTIQRTQQEDSAVYLCASRLAESTDTQYFGPGTRLTVL.

This clone was seen more than once but under ten times. The V gene is TRBV6-6, the J gene TRBJ1-2, with D maybe TRBD1 (6 bases). The CDR3 length is 13 residues. Germline CDR1 is MNHNY and CDR2 is SVGAGI (reference sequence). V was cut by 2 bases and J by 8 bases, with 12 bases left in between. The chain's CDR3 is CASSYDRIGGYTF. The CDR3 coding sequence is TGTGCCAGCAGTTACGACAGGATCGGAGGCTACACCTTC.

This clone was detected a few times. The rearrangement joins TRBV6-5 to TRBJ1-3, with 7 bases matching TRBD1. The CDR3 contains 13 residues. After removal of 6 bases from V and 2 bases from J, the junction contained 1 base not matched to a gene. Germline V lookup: CDR1 MNHEY, CDR2 SVGAGI. This chain's CDR3 is CASRGQAGNTIYF. The CDR3 bases are TGTGCCAGCAGAGGACAGGCTGGAAACACCATATATTTT.

This clone has more than one count but fewer than ten. The CDR3 spells CASVRTSGPSSYNEQFF. The DNA for the CDR3 is TGCGCCAGCGTCCGTACTAGCGGGCCTAGCTCCTACAATGAGCAGTTCTTC. The chain combines TRBV5-1 with TRBJ2-1; 9 nucleotides line up with TRBD2. Trimming removed 7 bases from V and 0 bases from J; junction bases left unmatched: 11. The CDR3 runs 17 residues. Per the germline V gene, CDR1 is SGHRS and CDR2 is YFSETQ.

V usage is TRBV19 and J usage is TRBJ1-4, with 8 bases matching TRBD1. The CDR3 is made up of 14 amino acids. Germline V gene sequence: CDR1 LNHDA, CDR2 SQIVND (reference sequence). The trim removed 7 bases at V and 7 bases at J, leaving 8 bases unmatched. DNA for the CDR3: TGTGCCAGTACCGCGACAGGGGCGGGTGAAAAACTGTTTTTT. Translated: CASTATGAGEKLFF.

This clone turned up a few times. The chain is built from TRBV6-1 and TRBJ1-5, with D maybe TRBD1 (5 bases). Looked up from germline, CDR1 is MNHNS and CDR2 is SASEGT. CDR3 size: 14 residues. Trimming shortened V by 8 bases and J by 5 bases, and 16 bases separated the two germline ends. The DNA of the CDR3 is TGTGCCAGCGGATACGGACACGTGGATCAGCCCCAGCATTTT. Protein product: CASGYGHVDQPQHF.

A few counts support this clone. CDR3 protein: CASSGDRSFQETQYF. The CDR3 DNA follows: TGTGCCAGCTCGGGGGACAGGTCCTTCCAAGAGACCCAGTACTTC. The rearrangement links TRBV18 to TRBJ2-5; TRBD1 aligns across 8 bases. J lost 1 base, V lost 6 bases, and 7 bases had no gene match. The germline gives CDR1 KGHSH, CDR2 LQKENI. The CDR3 totals 15 residues.

This clone was observed a few times. The V and J genes are TRBV6-5 and TRBJ2-7; D perhaps matches TRBD1 (6 bases). V shed 8 bases and J shed 2 bases, with 10 bases lying between them. There are 12 residues in the CDR3. The V gene's germline CDR1 is MNHEY and CDR2 SVGAGI. CDR3 sequence: CASGGLAYEQYF. In DNA, the CDR3 is TGTGCCAGCGGGGGCCTCGCCTACGAGCAGTACTTC.

This clone was detected only a few times. The rearrangement joins TRBV5-1 to TRBJ1-1; D is undetermined. This CDR3 is built from 14 residues. The V end was cut by 5 bases, the J end by 0 bases, with 11 bases between. Germline V gene data show CDR1 as SGHRS and CDR2 as YFSETQ. CDR3 sequence reads: CASRYNSMNTEAFF. For the CDR3, the DNA is TGCGCCAGCAGATACAACAGCATGAACACTGAAGCTTTCTTT.

This clone was seen more than once but under ten times. The chain joins TRBV28 to TRBJ2-7; D gene uncertain. CDR1 and CDR2 from the germline V gene are MDHEN and SYDVKM. Trimming pared 2 bases from V and 0 bases from J, leaving 11 bases between. This CDR3 is built from 15 residues. CDR3 DNA sequence: TGTGCCAGCAGTTTAGCGACAACCGCCTCCTACGAGCAGTACTTC. Its protein is CASSLATTASYEQYF.

This clone occurred many times. The chain combines TRBV4-1 with TRBJ1-5; unclear D gene. V was trimmed by 0 bases and J by 4 bases, leaving 7 bases between them. The CDR3 contains 14 residues. Germline values: CDR1 MGHRA, CDR2 YSYEKL. CDR3 residues: CASSQDPGNQPQHF. The DNA for the CDR3 is TGCGCCAGCAGCCAAGATCCGGGGAATCAGCCCCAGCATTTT.

V is TRBV7-9 and J is TRBJ2-1; D is ambiguous. Trimming took off 5 bases at V and 9 bases at J, with 8 bases between the two ends. This CDR3 contains 11 residues. The germline V gene has CDR1 SEHNR and CDR2 FQNEAQ (reference sequence). CDR3 sequence: CASSPRSEQFF. In nucleotides, the CDR3 is TGTGCCAGCAGCCCGCGGAGTGAGCAGTTCTTC.

The chain links TRBV29-1 to TRBJ2-7; TRBD2 aligns across 8 bases. CDR3 length: 12 amino acids. Germline loops: CDR1 SQVTM, CDR2 ANQGSEA. V lost 7 bases, J lost 0 bases, and 2 bases stayed unmatched. CDR3 DNA sequence: TGCAGCGGCGGGAGGAGCTCCTACGAGCAGTACTTC. Amino acids: CSGGRSSYEQYF.

The chain combines TRBV7-9 with TRBJ2-4, with D possibly TRBD2 on 7 matching bases. V shed 2 bases and J shed 0 bases, with 20 bases lying between them. Germline CDR1 reads SEHNR; CDR2 reads FQNEAQ (reference sequence). The CDR3 loop spans 19 amino acids. In DNA, the CDR3 is TGTGCCAGCAGCTTAAAGTTAGGGGCGGGGGCACTAGCCAAAAACATTCAGTACTTC. Encoded protein: CASSLKLGAGALAKNIQYF.

V usage is TRBV5-1 and J usage is TRBJ2-5; D may be TRBD1 (5 bases). CDR3 size: 15 residues. The V end was cut by 0 bases, the J end by 1 base, with 10 bases between. Germline V gene data show CDR1 as SGHRS and CDR2 as YFSETQ. CDR3 DNA: TGCGCCAGCAGCTTGGCCGGAACAGGCCAAGAGACCCAGTACTTC. It specifies CASSLAGTGQETQYF.

This clone was found a few times. The rearrangement joins TRBV11-2 to TRBJ2-3, with D perhaps matching TRBD2 (5 bases). With 0 bases removed from V and 6 bases from J, the gap between germline ends came to 13 bases. Germline values: CDR1 SGHAT, CDR2 FQNNGV. There are 15 residues in the CDR3. In DNA form, the CDR3 reads TGTGCCAGCAGCTTAGAATTATCTAGCTGGGATACGCAGTATTTT. Protein: CASSLELSSWDTQYF.